The 2 T cell receptor beta chains listed next were all sequenced from one sample in a study of T cells in women clearing cervical HPV infection. Repertoires were generated with immunoSEQ multiplex PCR, while TCRdb's copy carries only in-frame clones and drops some. The sample has tens of thousands of clones. The sample was blood buffy coat. Source of these receptors: a woman aged 18-70 years with a cervical HPV16 infection that either progressed to CIN3+ or cleared (not recorded which).

CDR3 bases read: TGCAGCTCCGATATTGTTCCGGGGACC. This sequence encodes CSSDIVPGT. From start to end, the CDR3 is CSSDIVPGTQYF. The chain joins TRBV29-1 to TRBJ2-5; no clear D gene. The sequenced fragment ends 3 residues before the CDR3 boundary, so the rest is inferred from the germline J gene. The CDR3 sequence is 12 residues long. V was trimmed by 8 bases and J by 7 bases, leaving 17 bases between them. The germline V gene encodes CDR1 SQVTM and CDR2 ANQGSEA.

Remarks on this clone: The read finishes 3 residues shy of the CDR3 end, and the germline J gene is used to complete it. The V call is TRBV5-1, the J call TRBJ2-2, with 7 positions matching TRBD1. From germline, CDR1 is SGHRS and CDR2 YFSETQ. V was pared by 5 bases and J by 1 base, with 5 bases of the junction left unmatched. The CDR3 consists of 15 residues. The CDR3 loop is CASSLRTGNTGELFF. The CDR3 bases that were read are TGCGCCAGCAGTTTACGGACAGGGAACACCGGGGAG.